Listed here are 28 T cell receptor beta chains from one sample, sequenced in a study of T cell responses to AZD1222 COVID-19 vaccine. This table comes from immunoSEQ multiplex PCR, and its TCRdb copy is limited to in-frame clones, with some not included. The table lists more than 75,000 clones, about nine tenths of them singletons. Source: peripheral blood, taken 28 days after the second AZD1222 dose. These receptors came from an adult who received the AZD1222 COVID-19 vaccine.

This chain uses TRBV3-1 (or the pseudogene TRBV3-2) with TRBJ1-1; tentative D call: TRBD1 (6 bases). The V end was cut by 3 bases, the J end by 6 bases, with 8 bases between. CDR1 is LGHDT and CDR2 is YNNKEL in the germline V gene (reference sequence). The CDR3 sequence is 12 residues long. The CDR3, as DNA: TGTGCCAGCAGCCACAGGGGCGCTGAAGCTTTCTTT. Translated, it gives CASSHRGAEAFF.

The rearrangement links TRBV27 to TRBJ1-3, with 10 positions matching TRBD1. The CDR3 is 16 residues long. Germline V gene data show CDR1 as MNHEY and CDR2 as SMNVEV (reference sequence). Trimming at V came to 7 bases and at J to 4 bases, leaving 10 bases not matched to a gene. The CDR3: CASTSLGTGVGNTIYF. The CDR3 DNA sequence: TGTGCCAGCACCTCACTCGGGACAGGGGTAGGAAACACCATATATTTT.

The V call is TRBV30, the J call TRBJ1-2; 9 positions match TRBD1. CDR3 length: 13 amino acids. V dropped 2 bases and J dropped 6; count of bases not matched to a gene: 4. CDR1 and CDR2 (germline): GTSNPN, SVGIG (reference sequence). The CDR3 bases are TGTGCCTGGAGTCCGGGACAGGGCCATGGCTACACCTTC. As protein: CAWSPGQGHGYTF.

The V and J genes are TRBV19 and TRBJ1-2; the match to TRBD1 covers 7 bases. V dropped 4 bases and J dropped 8; count of bases not matched to a gene: 13. Germline CDR1 LNHDA, CDR2 SQIVND (reference sequence). The CDR3 has 15 residues. The CDR3 here is CASSNDRQGGLGYTF. CDR3 sequence (DNA): TGTGCCAGTAGTAACGACCGACAGGGTGGATTAGGCTACACCTTC.

V usage is TRBV6-5 and J usage is TRBJ2-7; 7 bases align to TRBD2. Germline V CDR1 and CDR2: MNHEY, SVGAGI. Losses at the gene ends were 6 bases for V and 9 bases for J; bases not matched to a gene: 8. The CDR3 extends over 12 amino acids. CDR3 coding DNA: TGTGCCAGCAGCCCGACCTCGGGGGGGCAGTACTTC. Translated, it gives CASSPTSGGQYF.

The chain combines TRBV27 with TRBJ1-6, with a possible D match to TRBD1 (6 bases). Per the germline V gene, CDR1 is MNHEY and CDR2 is SMNVEV (reference sequence). This CDR3 comprises 16 residues. Trimming left V 2 bases short and J 9 bases short, with 17 bases between. CDR3 loop: CASSLRAGVNSSPLHF. In DNA form, the CDR3 reads TGTGCCAGCAGTTTAAGGGCAGGGGTGAACAGTTCACCCCTCCACTTT.

This chain joins TRBV6-5 and TRBJ1-1, with a weak D call TRBD1 (6 bases). The length of the CDR3 is 15 residues. Trimming cost V 5 bases and J 5 bases, with 18 bases left between them. In germline, CDR1 is MNHEY, CDR2 SVGAGI. The CDR3 DNA sequence: TGTGCCAGCAGTCCAGGGGAAGGAGGAGAGACTGAAGCTTTCTTT. This sequence encodes CASSPGEGGETEAFF.

This rearrangement joins TRBV27 to TRBJ2-3; tentative D call: TRBD2 (7 bases). Deletions cut 8 bases from V and 1 base from J, with 22 bases between. This CDR3 has 17 residues. CDR1 MNHEY and CDR2 SMNVEV come from the germline V gene (reference sequence). CDR3 region: CASRILGRGAGTDTQYF. CDR3 nucleotides: TGTGCCAGCCGAATCCTGGGGAGGGGGGCGGGCACAGATACGCAGTATTTT.

The DNA of the CDR3 is TGTGCCAGCAGCCCTGGGGGGCTGGCGTCACCCCTCCACTTT. Its protein product is CASSPGGLASPLHF. The chain combines TRBV7-9 with TRBJ1-6, with a weak D call TRBD1 (6 bases). The CDR3 has 14 amino acids. CDR1 SEHNR and CDR2 FQNEAQ come from the germline V gene (reference sequence). Trimming cost V 5 bases and J 10 bases, with 15 bases left between them.

The chain is built from TRBV9 and TRBJ1-2, with a possible D match to TRBD1 (6 bases). The germline CDR1 and CDR2 sequences are SGDLS and YYNGEE. The CDR3 spans 15 residues. V was cut by 0 bases and J by 2 bases, with 11 bases left in between. This CDR3 is CASSVGAGVNYGYTF. In DNA, the CDR3 is TGTGCCAGCAGCGTAGGGGCAGGGGTGAACTATGGCTACACCTTC.

This sequence joins TRBV30 and TRBJ1-2; weak D call: TRBD1 (5 bases). Deletions cut 4 bases from V and 2 bases from J, with 14 bases between. The CDR3 consists of 14 residues. Germline V gene data show CDR1 as GTSNPN and CDR2 as SVGIG (reference sequence). The CDR3 DNA reads as TGTGCCTGGACTACCGGGACCTCAAACTATGGCTACACCTTC. It yields the protein CAWTTGTSNYGYTF.

CDR3 in DNA: TGTGCCAGCAGCTACCTGTTGGGGGGATCACCCGGGGAGCTGTTTTTT. Residues: CASSYLLGGSPGELFF. The chain combines TRBV7-9 with TRBJ2-2, with D tentatively TRBD2 (6 bases). Trimming shortened V by 4 bases and J by 6 bases, and 18 bases separated the two germline ends. The CDR3 totals 16 residues. Germline assignment: CDR1 SEHNR and CDR2 FQNEAQ (reference sequence).

V is TRBV30 and J is TRBJ1-6; 8 bases are a match to TRBD1. The CDR3 length is 17 residues. CDR1 is GTSNPN, CDR2 SVGIG, per germline (reference sequence). V lost 3 bases and J lost 10; bases outside the gene matches: 17. Written as DNA, the CDR3 is TGTGCCTGGAGCATGTCCCTCCGGACAGGGAGGGGATCACCCCTCCACTTT. This encodes CAWSMSLRTGRGSPLHF.

The chain combines TRBV4-2 with TRBJ1-4; D gene unclear. CDR1 and CDR2 from the germline V gene are LGHNA and YNFKEQ. V was shortened by 0 bases and J by 7 bases, with 12 bases between the two germline ends. The CDR3 is 15 amino acids. The CDR3 DNA is TGTGCCAGCAGCCAAGATGCCAATCTGGCTGAAAAACTGTTTTTT. Its protein is CASSQDANLAEKLFF.

The table lists this clone with a count of one. This chain uses TRBV6-5 with TRBJ1-2; 7 positions agree with TRBD1. With 5 bases clipped from V and 8 bases from J, the junction kept 5 bases outside the gene matches. The CDR3 consists of 12 residues. Germline lookup yields CDR1 MNHEY and CDR2 SVGAGI. CDR3: CASSRGRVGYTF. The DNA for the CDR3 is TGTGCCAGCAGTAGGGGGCGGGTCGGCTACACCTTC.

V is TRBV10-3 and J is TRBJ1-3, with 7 positions matching TRBD1. J gave up 0 bases and V 9 bases, and 11 bases lay outside the gene matches. Germline V lookup: CDR1 ENHRY, CDR2 SYGVKD. The CDR3 is 16 amino acids. CDR3 amino acids: CAIQGGQFNSGNTIYF. In DNA form, the CDR3 reads TGTGCCATTCAGGGGGGACAGTTCAACTCTGGAAACACCATATATTTT.

This rearrangement joins TRBV10-3 to TRBJ2-5, with D uncertain. The CDR3 runs 12 residues. From germline, CDR1 is ENHRY and CDR2 SYGVKD. Trimming removed 7 bases from V and 4 bases from J, with 10 bases in between. Here the CDR3 reads CAITNGGETQYF. The CDR3 DNA follows: TGTGCCATCACTAATGGCGGAGAGACCCAGTACTTC.

The J gene is TRBJ1-6, the V gene TRBV28; D remains ambiguous. Trimming took off 6 bases at V and 0 bases at J, with 9 bases between the two ends. The CDR3 totals 15 residues. Per germline, CDR1 MDHEN and CDR2 SYDVKM. CDR3 DNA sequence: TGTGCCAGCAGGGGGTCCAGCTCCTATAATTCACCCCTCCACTTT. This sequence encodes CASRGSSSYNSPLHF.

The J gene is TRBJ2-7, the V gene TRBV7-3, with D perhaps TRBD2 (5 bases). The ends were cut back, 4 bases at V and 5 bases at J, with 12 bases in the middle. CDR1 is SGHTA, CDR2 FQGTGA, per germline. The CDR3 loop spans 13 amino acids. CDR3 in DNA: TGTGCCAGCAGCTCAGGCCCCGGGAACGAGCAGTACTTC. Encoded protein: CASSSGPGNEQYF.

This clone appeared once. This chain joins TRBV7-2 and TRBJ2-7, with a possible D match to TRBD1 (7 bases). The CDR3 has 14 amino acids. V gave up 5 bases and J gave up 2 bases, with 13 bases separating them. Per the germline V gene, CDR1 is SGHTA and CDR2 is FQGNSA. The CDR3 sequence: CASSRGTVPYEQYF. CDR3 nucleotides: TGTGCCAGCAGCCGCGGGACAGTTCCCTACGAGCAGTACTTC.

This chain connects TRBV19 to TRBJ1-1; D may be TRBD1 (6 bases). V dropped 6 bases and J dropped 5 bases, with 10 bases sitting between them. Germline lookup yields CDR1 LNHDA and CDR2 SQIVND (reference sequence). The CDR3 has 12 residues. The CDR3 spells CASRQGGTEAFF. CDR3 in DNA: TGTGCCAGTAGACAGGGCGGGACTGAAGCTTTCTTT.

In this sample, this clone turned up once. The CDR3 DNA reads TGTGCCAGCAGTGGTAGGGAATCAGGCTACACCTTC. Its translation: CASSGRESGYTF. V and J are TRBV28 and TRBJ1-2; no reliable D call. The CDR3 sequence is 12 residues long. CDR1 is MDHEN, CDR2 SYDVKM, per germline. V gave up 5 bases and J gave up 8 bases, with 12 bases separating them.

The CDR3 nucleotides are TGTGCCAGCAGACGACAGGGACCAGATACGCAGTATTTT. Encoded protein: CASRRQGPDTQYF. The V and J genes are TRBV6-5 and TRBJ2-3, with 7 nucleotides matching TRBD1. Germline CDR1 MNHEY, CDR2 SVGAGI. The CDR3 runs 13 residues. The trim removed 6 bases at V and 4 bases at J, leaving 4 bases unmatched.

The chain uses TRBV5-1 and TRBJ1-5; D gene unclear. Trimming took off 3 bases at V and 6 bases at J, with 10 bases between the two ends. The CDR3 is 13 amino acids. Germline loops: CDR1 SGHRS, CDR2 YFSETQ. CDR3 sequence: CASSYTPGQPQHF. The DNA of the CDR3 is TGCGCCAGCAGCTATACACCCGGTCAGCCCCAGCATTTT.

The chain uses TRBV2 and TRBJ2-1; D is perhaps TRBD2 (7 bases). The CDR3 is 12 residues long. V shed 8 bases and J shed 8 bases, with 13 bases lying between them. The V gene's germline CDR1 is SNHLY and CDR2 FYNNEI. The CDR3 here is CASEGGFDEQFF. CDR3 DNA: TGTGCCAGCGAGGGGGGGTTCGATGAGCAGTTCTTC. Complete variable domain (other parts from reference TRBV2 and TRBJ2-1): EPEVTQTPSHQVTQMGQEVILRCVPISNHLYFYWYRQILGQKVEFLVSFYNNEISEKSEIFDDQFSVERPDGSNFTLKIRSTKLEDSAMYFCASEGGFDEQFFGPGTRLTVL.

The gene calls are TRBV5-4 and TRBJ1-1; D not certain. This CDR3 spans 13 amino acids. The V end was cut by 4 bases, the J end by 0 bases, with 7 bases between. CDR1 SGHNT and CDR2 YYREEE come from the germline V gene (reference sequence). The CDR3, as DNA: TGTGCCAGCAGCGTACAGTTGAACACTGAAGCTTTCTTT. The encoded protein is CASSVQLNTEAFF.

This clone was observed a handful of times. The chain links TRBV7-8 to TRBJ2-5; a possible D gene is TRBD1 (6 bases). V was shortened by 5 bases and J by 4 bases, with 17 bases between the two germline ends. From germline, CDR1 is SGHVS and CDR2 FQNEAQ. The CDR3 runs 15 residues. CDR3 amino acids: CASSQFTGLGETQYF. The CDR3 DNA follows: TGTGCCAGCAGCCAGTTCACAGGGTTGGGAGAGACCCAGTACTTC.

The chain combines TRBV28 with TRBJ2-2, with D possibly matching TRBD1 (5 bases). The V gene's germline CDR1 is MDHEN and CDR2 SYDVKM. The CDR3 runs 12 residues. V dropped 6 bases and J dropped 7 bases, with 9 bases sitting between them. CDR3 residues: CASRQGGGELFF. The CDR3 nucleotides read TGTGCCAGCAGGCAGGGTGGCGGGGAGCTGTTTTTT. Full variable domain (rest looked up from reference TRBV28 and TRBJ2-2): DVKVTQSSRYLVKRTGEKVFLECVQDMDHENMFWYRQDPGLGLRLIYFSYDVKMKEKGDIPEGYSVSREKKERFSLILESASTNQTSMYLCASRQGGGELFFGEGSRLTVL.